Listed below are T cell receptor beta chains from one sample, sequenced in a study of PD-L1 blockade in urothelial cancer. Measured with immunoSEQ multiplex PCR; TCRdb has only the in-frame clones, and not every one. The top ten hold 3.5% to 5.5% of the sample, which has 70,000 or so clones, under 90% seen once. Sequencing was performed on PBMCs, taken around atezolizumab (anti-PD-L1) treatment. These receptors all come from a man in his 70s with urothelial cancer. Each CDR3 is given with its conserved first and last residue. D genes are given only for firm matches. A clone size is listed for some rows: how often the clone was seen (once, few, many), or a class if it is expanded.

J gene	V gene	clone size	D gene	CDR3 DNA	CDR3 protein
TRBJ2-5	TRBV28	-	TRBD2	TGTGCCAGCAGCAACCCCGGGGGGGGAGAGACCCAGTACTTC	CASSNPGGGETQYF
TRBJ1-5	TRBV4-1	-	-	TGCGCCAGCAGCCAAGATCCCGCAACAGGGACGAAGTTTGCCCAGCATTTT	CASSQDPATGTKFAQHF
TRBJ2-7	TRBV5-6	-	TRBD2	TGTGCCAGCAGCCCCACCTTAGCGGGAGGAGATCCCTACGAGCAGTACTTC	CASSPTLAGGDPYEQYF
TRBJ1-4	TRBV9	once	-	TGTGCCAGCAGCGTCGATGGGGGGAGGAATGAAAAACTGTTTTTT	CASSVDGGRNEKLFF
TRBJ2-7	TRBV5-5	-	TRBD2	TGTGCCAGCAGCTCGACTAGCGGGGGTTACGAGCAGTACTTC	CASSSTSGGYEQYF
TRBJ2-7	TRBV6-5	-	-	TGTGCCAGCAGTCAGACATCCTTCTCTCCGTACGAGCAGTACTTC	CASSQTSFSPYEQYF
TRBJ2-7	TRBV6-6	-	TRBD2	TGTGCCAGCAGTCCCCGGGCGGGAGGCAACGAGCAGTACTTC	CASSPRAGGNEQYF
TRBJ2-2	TRBV18	few	-	TGTGCCAGCTCCCCAGCGGCGAACACCGGGGAGCTGTTTTTT	CASSPAANTGELFF
TRBJ2-5	TRBV19	-	-	TGTGCCAGTAGTAGGTCGGTCCAAGAGACCCAGTACTTC	CASSRSVQETQYF
TRBJ2-5	TRBV19	-	-	TGTGCCAGTAGTATCCTTACCCCAGGAGGAGGGGAGACCCAGTACTTC	CASSILTPGGGETQYF
TRBJ2-5	TRBV6-1	-	TRBD1	TGTGCCAGCAGTGACTTAAGGACAGGCCCCCAGTACTTC	CASSDLRTGPQYF
TRBJ2-7	TRBV9	-	TRBD2	TGTGCCAGCAGCGTAGTTGGACTAGGAGGTGCCGAGCAGTACTTC	CASSVVGLGGAEQYF
TRBJ2-2	TRBV7-9	-	-	TGTGCCAGCAGCTTGCTCCGCCTAAACACCGGGGAGCTGTTTTTT	CASSLLRLNTGELFF
TRBJ2-7	TRBV2	-	-	TGTGCCAGCAGTCCTACCCGATCCTACGAGCAGTACTTC	CASSPTRSYEQYF
TRBJ2-7	TRBV28	few	TRBD2	TGTGCCAGCAGTTTCTTACGGGGTAGCGGGAGCTCCTACGAGCAGTACTTC	CASSFLRGSGSSYEQYF
TRBJ2-5	TRBV28	-	-	TGTGCCAGCAGTTCACCGGGGACTGAAGAGACCCAGTACTTC	CASSSPGTEETQYF
TRBJ2-5	TRBV2	-	TRBD1	TGTGCCAGCAGTGGGGGACAGGGTCCGGGAGAGACCCAGTACTTC	CASSGGQGPGETQYF
TRBJ2-5	TRBV4-1	-	-	TGCGCCAGCAGCCAAGTAAGCTCGGGGGATGAGACCCAGTACTTC	CASSQVSSGDETQYF
TRBJ2-7	TRBV6-1	-	-	TGTGCCAGCAGTGAGTCCGGGTACTCCTACGAGCAGTACTTC	CASSESGYSYEQYF
TRBJ1-5	TRBV2	-	-	TGTGCCAGCAGTGACGGCAGGGTGTCCAATCAGCCCCAGCATTTT	CASSDGRVSNQPQHF
TRBJ2-2	TRBV9	-	-	TGTGCCAGCAGCGTAGGTATCTTGAAGCGGGCAGCTACAACCGGGGAGCTGTTTTTT	CASSVGILKRAATTGELFF
TRBJ2-5	TRBV15	-	-	TGTGCCACCAGCAGAGACAGCCAAGAGACCCAGTACTTC	CATSRDSQETQYF
TRBJ2-7	TRBV21-1	once	-	TGTGCCAGCAGCAAAGCGCTGGAGGGGCTGTACGAGCAGTACTTC	CASSKALEGLYEQYF
TRBJ2-1	TRBV5-1	-	TRBD1	TGCGCCAGCAGCTTGGACCAGGGGGCAATCAATGAGCAGTTCTTC	CASSLDQGAINEQFF
TRBJ2-5	TRBV10-2	-	-	TGCGCCAGCAGCCTGACGACTAGGGAAGAGACCCAGTACTTC	CASSLTTREETQYF
TRBJ2-3	TRBV27	-	-	TGTGCCAGCAGTTCCCCCCCGGGGGAGCAGTATTTT	CASSSPPGEQYF
TRBJ2-7	TRBV19	-	TRBD2	TGTGCCAGCTCTACATCGGGAGGGCCCTACGAGCAGTACTTC	CASSTSGGPYEQYF
TRBJ2-3	TRBV11-3	-	-	TGTGCCAGCAGCTCCAGAACAGGGAACATCAGCACAGATACGCAGTATTTT	CASSSRTGNISTDTQYF
TRBJ2-7	TRBV2	-	TRBD1	TGTGCCAGTCGCCGGGACAGGGGCGGCTACGAGCAGTACTTC	CASRRDRGGYEQYF
TRBJ2-7	TRBV29-1	-	TRBD1	TGCAGCGTAAGGACAGGCCCTTCCTACGAGCAGTACTTC	CSVRTGPSYEQYF
TRBJ2-3	TRBV11-2	-	-	TGTGCCAGCAGCTTGACGGGGGGCACAGATACGCAGTATTTT	CASSLTGGTDTQYF
TRBJ1-4	TRBV4-2	-	TRBD1	TGTGCCAGCAGCCAGGACCCAAACAGGGGAGGTGAAAAACTGTTTTTT	CASSQDPNRGGEKLFF
TRBJ2-1	TRBV27	-	TRBD2	TGTGCCAGCAGCTTGCCGCCTGGGACTAGCGGGAGGGCCGGTGAGCAGTTCTTC	CASSLPPGTSGRAGEQFF
TRBJ2-1	TRBV4-2	-	TRBD2	TGTGCCAGCAGCCTGCGACTAGCGGGAGGAAAAGGGAATGAGCAGTTCTTC	CASSLRLAGGKGNEQFF
TRBJ1-4	TRBV12-5	once	-	TGTGCTAGTGGTTTGGGAGAGGGAAGAGCTAATGAAAAACTGTTTTTT	CASGLGEGRANEKLFF
TRBJ2-1	TRBV7-3	-	TRBD2	TGTGCCAGCAGCCCAAGTGCGGCTAGCGGGAGTGTCGGTGAGCAGTTCTTC	CASSPSAASGSVGEQFF
TRBJ2-7	TRBV6-6	-	TRBD1	TGTGCCAGCAGAGCAACAGGGGGCGAGCAGTACTTC	CASRATGGEQYF
TRBJ2-1	TRBV6-4	-	TRBD1	TGTGCCAGCAGAAGGACAGGGTACAATGAGCAGTTCTTC	CASRRTGYNEQFF
TRBJ2-1	TRBV1	-	-	TGCACCAGCAGCCATGAGGCGGGAGTGGGGGAACATGAGCAGTTCTTC	CTSSHEAGVGEHEQFF
TRBJ2-1	TRBV14	once	TRBD2	TGTGCCAGCAGCCAAATAGCGGGAGCTGCCAATGAGCAGTTCTTC	CASSQIAGAANEQFF
TRBJ2-7	TRBV19	-	-	TGTGCCAGTAGGCCCGGCGGGACCTCCTACGAGCAGTACTTC	CASRPGGTSYEQYF
TRBJ2-2	TRBV4-1	-	-	TGCGCCAGCAGCCAGGGTGGGGGAGGTCCCCCCGGGGAGCTGTTTTTT	CASSQGGGGPPGELFF
TRBJ2-7	TRBV5-4	-	-	TGTGCCAGCAGCTTGGCCACAGGGTTAGCGGGTTACGAGCAGTACTTC	CASSLATGLAGYEQYF
TRBJ1-5	TRBV18	-	TRBD1	TGTGCCAGCTCACCAGGGACAGGGTCTAGCAATCAGCCCCAGCATTTT	CASSPGTGSSNQPQHF
TRBJ1-5	TRBV4-1	-	TRBD1	TGCGCCAGCAGCCAACCAGACAGGGGGCAGGTTCAGCCCCAGCATTTT	CASSQPDRGQVQPQHF
TRBJ1-4	TRBV5-4	-	-	TGTGCCAGCAGCCTAGGAGCAACTAATGAAAAACTGTTTTTT	CASSLGATNEKLFF